This T cell receptor beta chain originates from a study of naive and memory T cell subsets. Broader study findings: Gini index rose across naive, CM, EM and EMRA in CD4 and CD8. Possibly reflecting memory cells re-expressing CD45RA, a few larger clonotypes occurred in naive repertoires, especially CD8. TCR counts from RNA may reflect activation-linked expression changes. Findings for naive and memory subsets could not be checked against ground truth.

Germline lookup yields CDR1 SQVTM and CDR2 ANQGSEA. The CDR3 length is 10 residues. V shed 6 bases, J shed 7 bases, and the junction held 2 bases outside the gene matches. Two oligonucleotides, mixed equimolar, formed the beta constant-region primer covering TRBC1 and TRBC2. Four rounds of PCR amplified the ligated cDNA using nested alpha and beta constant-region primers plus SP2. MiXCR was run by TCRdb on the UMI-ligation and nested PCR reads, yielding one entry per CDR3 protein. The sample lists over 90,000 distinct CDR3 sequences; 11% were seen once. This clonotype has a handful of counts. Its antigen is unknown.

The V gene is TRBV29-1, the J gene TRBJ1-1; 7 bases fit TRBD1. Material: naive CD4+ T cells from blood. This clonotype was sampled from a human donor in good health. CDR3 residues: CSVGDSEAFF. Written as DNA, the CDR3 is TGCAGCGTGGGGGACAGTGAAGCTTTCTTT.